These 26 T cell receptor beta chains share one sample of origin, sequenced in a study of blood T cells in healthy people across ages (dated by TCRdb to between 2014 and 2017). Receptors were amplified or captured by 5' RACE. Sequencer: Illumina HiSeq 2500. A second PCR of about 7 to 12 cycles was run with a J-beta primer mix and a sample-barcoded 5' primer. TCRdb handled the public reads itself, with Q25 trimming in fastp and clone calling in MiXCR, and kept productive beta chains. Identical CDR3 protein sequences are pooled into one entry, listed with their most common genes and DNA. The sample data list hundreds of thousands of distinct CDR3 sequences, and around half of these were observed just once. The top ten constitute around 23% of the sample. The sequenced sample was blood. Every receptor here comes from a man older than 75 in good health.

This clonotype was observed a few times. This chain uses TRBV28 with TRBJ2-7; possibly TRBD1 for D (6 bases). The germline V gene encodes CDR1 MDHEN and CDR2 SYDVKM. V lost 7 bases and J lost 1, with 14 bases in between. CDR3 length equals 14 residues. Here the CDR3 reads CASNKGQRSYEQYF. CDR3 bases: TGTGCCAGCAATAAGGGACAACGATCCTACGAGCAGTACTTC.

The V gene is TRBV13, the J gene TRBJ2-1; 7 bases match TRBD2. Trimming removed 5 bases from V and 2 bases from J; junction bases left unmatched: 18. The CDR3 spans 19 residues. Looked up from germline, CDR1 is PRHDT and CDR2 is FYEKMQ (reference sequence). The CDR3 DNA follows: TGTGCCAGCAGCACGTATCAGCTAGGGGCGGGGGTTGCCTACAATGAGCAGTTCTTC. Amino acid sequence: CASSTYQLGAGVAYNEQFF.

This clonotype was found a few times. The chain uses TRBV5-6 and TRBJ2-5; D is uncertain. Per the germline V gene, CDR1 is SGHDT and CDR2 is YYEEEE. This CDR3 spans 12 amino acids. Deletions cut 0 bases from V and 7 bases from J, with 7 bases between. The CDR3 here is CASSLEISTQYF. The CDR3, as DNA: TGTGCCAGCAGCTTGGAGATCTCGACCCAGTACTTC. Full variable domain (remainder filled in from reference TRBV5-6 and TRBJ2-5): DAGVTQSPTHLIKTRGQQVTLRCSPKSGHDTVSWYQQALGQGPQFIFQYYEEEERQRGNFPDRFSGHQFPNYSSELNVNALLLGDSALYLCASSLEISTQYFGPGTRLLVL.

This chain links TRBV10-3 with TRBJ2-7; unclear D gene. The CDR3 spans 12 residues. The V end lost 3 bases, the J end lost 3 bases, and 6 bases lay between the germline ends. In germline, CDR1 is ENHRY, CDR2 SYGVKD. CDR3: CAISDGDYEQYF. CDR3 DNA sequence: TGTGCCATCAGTGATGGCGACTACGAGCAGTACTTC.

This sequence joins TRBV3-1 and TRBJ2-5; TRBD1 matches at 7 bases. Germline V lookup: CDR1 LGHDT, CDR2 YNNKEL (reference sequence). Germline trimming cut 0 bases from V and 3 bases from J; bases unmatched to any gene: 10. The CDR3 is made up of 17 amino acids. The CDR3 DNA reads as TGTGCCAGCAGCCAAGAAGGGGGAAAACAGGGGAAAGAGACCCAGTACTTC. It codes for CASSQEGGKQGKETQYF.

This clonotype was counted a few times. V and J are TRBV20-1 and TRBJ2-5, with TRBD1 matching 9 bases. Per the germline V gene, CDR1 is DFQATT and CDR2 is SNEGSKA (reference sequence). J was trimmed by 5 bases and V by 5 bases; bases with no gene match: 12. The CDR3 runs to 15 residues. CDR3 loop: CSAPNTGTGLETQYF. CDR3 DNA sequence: TGCAGTGCTCCGAACACCGGGACAGGGTTGGAGACCCAGTACTTC.

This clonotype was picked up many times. The CDR3 DNA reads TGTGCCAGCAGTTGGGCCGCCGAGGGTGGGGCCAACGTCCTGACTTTC. Its translation is CASSWAAEGGANVLTF. V is TRBV6-5 and J is TRBJ2-6, with a tentative D call TRBD2 (5 bases). This CDR3 spans 16 amino acids. Germline V gives CDR1 MNHEY, CDR2 SVGAGI. Trimming shortened V by 4 bases and J by 3 bases, and 13 bases separated the two germline ends.

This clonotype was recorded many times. CDR3 coding DNA: TGCGCCAGCAGCCAAAATGGGGTCGAGACAGATACGCAGTATTTT. Amino acids: CASSQNGVETDTQYF. The chain links TRBV4-3 to TRBJ2-3; unclear D gene. V lost 2 bases, J lost 3 bases, and 12 bases lay in between. Germline CDR1 and CDR2: LGHNA and YSLEER. The CDR3 runs 15 residues.

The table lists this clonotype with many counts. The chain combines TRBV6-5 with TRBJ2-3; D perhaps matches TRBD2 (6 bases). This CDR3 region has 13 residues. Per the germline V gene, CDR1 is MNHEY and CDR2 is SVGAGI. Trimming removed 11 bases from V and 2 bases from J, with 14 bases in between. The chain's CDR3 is CARWGVHTDTQYF. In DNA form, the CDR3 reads TGTGCCCGGTGGGGGGTTCACACAGATACGCAGTATTTT.

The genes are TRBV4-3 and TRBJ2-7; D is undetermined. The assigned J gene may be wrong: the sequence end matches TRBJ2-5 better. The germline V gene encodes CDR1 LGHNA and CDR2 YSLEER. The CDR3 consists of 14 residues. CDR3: CASSPRLSRETQYF. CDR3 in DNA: TGCGCCAGCAGCCCCCGTCTGAGTCGAGAGACCCAGTACTTC.

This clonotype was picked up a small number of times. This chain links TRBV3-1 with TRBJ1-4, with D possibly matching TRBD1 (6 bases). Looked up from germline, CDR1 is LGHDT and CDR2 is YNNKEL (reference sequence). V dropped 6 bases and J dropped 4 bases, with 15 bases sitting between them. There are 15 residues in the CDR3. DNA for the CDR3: TGTGCCAGCAGGGACACTGGACAGATTAATGAAAAACTGTTTTTT. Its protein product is CASRDTGQINEKLFF. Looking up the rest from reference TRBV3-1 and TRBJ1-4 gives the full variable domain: DTAVSQTPKYLVTQMGNDKSIKCEQNLGHDTMYWYKQDSKKFLKIMFSYNNKELIINETVPNRFSPKSPDKAHLNLHINSLELGDSAVYFCASRDTGQINEKLFFGSGTQLSVL.

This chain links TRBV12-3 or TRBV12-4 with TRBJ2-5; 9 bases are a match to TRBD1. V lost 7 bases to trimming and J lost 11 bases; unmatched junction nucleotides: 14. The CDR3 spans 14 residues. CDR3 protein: CASKKPGQGGEQYF. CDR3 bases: TGTGCCAGCAAAAAACCGGGACAGGGTGGAGAGCAGTACTTC.

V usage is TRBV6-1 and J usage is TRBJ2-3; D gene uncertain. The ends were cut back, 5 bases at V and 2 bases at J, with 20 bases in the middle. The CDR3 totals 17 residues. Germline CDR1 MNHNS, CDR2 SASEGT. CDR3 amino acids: CASSPLVGRRYTDTQYF. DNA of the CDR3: TGTGCCAGCAGTCCGCTCGTAGGTCGGCGGTACACAGATACGCAGTATTTT.

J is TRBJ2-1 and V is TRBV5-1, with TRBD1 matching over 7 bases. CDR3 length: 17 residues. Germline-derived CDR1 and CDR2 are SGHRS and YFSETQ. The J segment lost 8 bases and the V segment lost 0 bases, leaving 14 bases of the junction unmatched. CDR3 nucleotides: TGCGCCAGCAGCTTGGCCCAGGGACAGACCCTTGGCGATGAGCAGTTCTTC. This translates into CASSLAQGQTLGDEQFF.

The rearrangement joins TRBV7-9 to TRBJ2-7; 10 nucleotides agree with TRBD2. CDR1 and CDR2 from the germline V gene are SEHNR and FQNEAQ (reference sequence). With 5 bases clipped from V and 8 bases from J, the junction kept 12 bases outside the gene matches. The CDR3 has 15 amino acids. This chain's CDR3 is CASSELSGRACKQYF. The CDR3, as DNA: TGTGCCAGCAGCGAGCTGAGCGGGAGGGCCTGCAAGCAGTACTTC.

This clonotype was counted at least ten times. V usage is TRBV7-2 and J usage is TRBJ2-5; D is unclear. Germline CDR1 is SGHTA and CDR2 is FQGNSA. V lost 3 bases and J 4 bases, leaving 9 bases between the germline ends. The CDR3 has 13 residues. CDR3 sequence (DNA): TGTGCCAGCAGCTTGTGGGTCCGAGAGACCCAGTACTTC. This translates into CASSLWVRETQYF. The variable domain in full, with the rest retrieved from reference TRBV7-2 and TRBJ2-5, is GAGVSQSPSNKVTEKGKDVELRCDPISGHTALYWYRQSLGQGLEFLIYFQGNSAPDKSGLPSDRFSAERTGGSVSTLTIQRTQQEDSAVYLCASSLWVRETQYFGPGTRLLVL.

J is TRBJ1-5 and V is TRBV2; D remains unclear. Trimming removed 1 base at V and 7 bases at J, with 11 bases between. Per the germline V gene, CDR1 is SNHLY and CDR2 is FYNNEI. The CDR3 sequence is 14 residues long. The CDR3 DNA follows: TGTGCCAGCAGTGAAGTGGCAGCCAAGCAGCCCCAGCATTTT. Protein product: CASSEVAAKQPQHF.

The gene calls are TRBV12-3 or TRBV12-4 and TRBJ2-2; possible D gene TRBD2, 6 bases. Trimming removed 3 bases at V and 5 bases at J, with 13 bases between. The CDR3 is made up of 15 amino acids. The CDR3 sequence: CASSFPGGRTGELFF. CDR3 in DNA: TGTGCCAGCAGTTTCCCCGGGGGAAGGACCGGGGAGCTGTTTTTT.

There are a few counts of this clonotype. The CDR3 nucleotides read TGTGCCAGCAGCCGACTAGCGGGAGTGTATACGCAGTATTTT. This encodes CASSRLAGVYTQYF. The rearrangement joins TRBV7-9 to TRBJ2-3; 12 nucleotides agree with TRBD2. Germline V gene lookup returns CDR1 SEHNR and CDR2 FQNEAQ (reference sequence). V lost 5 bases to trimming and J lost 7 bases; unmatched junction nucleotides: 4. CDR3 length equals 14 residues.

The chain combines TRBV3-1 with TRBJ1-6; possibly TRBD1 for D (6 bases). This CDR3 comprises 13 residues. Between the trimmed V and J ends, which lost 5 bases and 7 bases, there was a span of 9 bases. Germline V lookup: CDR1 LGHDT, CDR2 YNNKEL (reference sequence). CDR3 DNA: TGTGCCAGCAGCACGGGGGCCAATTCACCCCTCCACTTT. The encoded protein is CASSTGANSPLHF.

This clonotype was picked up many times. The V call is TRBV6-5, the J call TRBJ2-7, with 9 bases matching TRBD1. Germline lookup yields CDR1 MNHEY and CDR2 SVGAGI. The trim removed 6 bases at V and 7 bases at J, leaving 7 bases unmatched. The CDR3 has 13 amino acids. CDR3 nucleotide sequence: TGTGCCAGCAGGATACAGGGGGCTCGAGAGCAGTACTTC. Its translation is CASRIQGAREQYF.

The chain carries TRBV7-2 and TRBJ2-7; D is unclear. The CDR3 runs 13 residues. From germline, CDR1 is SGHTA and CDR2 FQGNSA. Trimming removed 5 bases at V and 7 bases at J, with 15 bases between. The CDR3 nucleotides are TGTGCCAGCAGCATGGACGGCTCGTGGGAGCAGTACTTC. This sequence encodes CASSMDGSWEQYF.

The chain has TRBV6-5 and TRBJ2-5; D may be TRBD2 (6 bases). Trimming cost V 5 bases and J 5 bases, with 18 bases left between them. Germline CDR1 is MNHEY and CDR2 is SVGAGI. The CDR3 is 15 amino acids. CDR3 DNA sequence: TGTGCCAGCAGTCCCCACTGTGCGGGACTGGAGACCCAGTACTTC. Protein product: CASSPHCAGLETQYF.

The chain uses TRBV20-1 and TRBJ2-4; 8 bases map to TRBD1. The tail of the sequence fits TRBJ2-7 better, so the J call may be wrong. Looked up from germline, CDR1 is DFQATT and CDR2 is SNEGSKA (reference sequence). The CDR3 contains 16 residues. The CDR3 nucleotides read TGCAGTGCTAGAGATGGGCAGGGGGCGACTTTGTACGAGCAGTACTTC. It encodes CSARDGQGATLYEQYF.

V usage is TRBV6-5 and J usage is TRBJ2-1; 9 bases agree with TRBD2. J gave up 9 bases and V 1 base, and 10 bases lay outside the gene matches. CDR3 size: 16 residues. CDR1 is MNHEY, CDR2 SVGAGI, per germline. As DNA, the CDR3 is TGTGCCAGCAGTTACTTTGGACTAGCGAGAGGGGTTGAGCAGTTCTTC. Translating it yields CASSYFGLARGVEQFF.

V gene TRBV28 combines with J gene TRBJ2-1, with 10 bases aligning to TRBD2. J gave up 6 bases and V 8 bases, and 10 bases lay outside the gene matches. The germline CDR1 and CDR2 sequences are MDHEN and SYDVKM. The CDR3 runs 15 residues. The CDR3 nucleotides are TGTGCCAGCCCCCCGAGTAGCGGGAGGACCAATGAGCAGTTCTTC. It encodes CASPPSSGRTNEQFF.